This record concerns one T cell receptor beta chain sequence. CDR1 is SGHTA and CDR2 is FQGTGA in the germline V gene. Trimming took 0 bases from V and 4 from J; bases not matched to a gene: 0. The length of the CDR3 is 15 residues. In the authors' methods: Amplifying reference gene primers gave estimates of nucleated cell counts. The assay was immunoSEQ multiplex PCR, and TCRdb's table has in-frame clones only and misses some. V, J and clone size are those of that table, while D and trimming were read from the DNA. Here the sample spans roughly 440,000 clones, approximately 89% being singletons. Followed over time, Seattle patients had been enrolled while infection was active. These data are taken from a study of blood T cell repertoires in COVID-19. Study context: The samples span acute and convalescent COVID-19 from the United States, Italy and Spain. In each case, the material was cDNA or gDNA derived from T cells, B-cell-depleted T cells, or PBMCs.

The chain employs TRBV7-3 and TRBJ1-1; 12 bases agree with TRBD1. The material sequenced was peripheral blood. This sequence was found in a woman in her forties or fifties with COVID-19, enrolled during active disease. DNA of the CDR3: TGTGCCAGCAGCTTAACGGGACAGGGGGCCACTGAAGCTTTCTTT. This sequence encodes CASSLTGQGATEAFF.